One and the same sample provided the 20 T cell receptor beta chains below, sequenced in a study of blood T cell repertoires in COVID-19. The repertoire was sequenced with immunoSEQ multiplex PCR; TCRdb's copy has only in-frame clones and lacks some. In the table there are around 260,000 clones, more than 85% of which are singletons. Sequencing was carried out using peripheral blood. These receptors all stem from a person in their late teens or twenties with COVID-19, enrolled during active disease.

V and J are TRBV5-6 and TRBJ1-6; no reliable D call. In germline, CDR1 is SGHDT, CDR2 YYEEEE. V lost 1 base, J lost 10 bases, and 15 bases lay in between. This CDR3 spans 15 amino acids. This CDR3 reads CASSLSGTSPSPLHF. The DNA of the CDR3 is TGTGCCAGCAGCTTGTCTGGCACCTCACCCTCACCCCTCCACTTT.

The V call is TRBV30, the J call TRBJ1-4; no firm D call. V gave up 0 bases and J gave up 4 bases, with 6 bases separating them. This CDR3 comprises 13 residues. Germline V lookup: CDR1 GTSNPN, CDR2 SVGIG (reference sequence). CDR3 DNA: TGTGCCTGGAGTGTCAGGATTAATGAAAAACTGTTTTTT. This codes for CAWSVRINEKLFF.

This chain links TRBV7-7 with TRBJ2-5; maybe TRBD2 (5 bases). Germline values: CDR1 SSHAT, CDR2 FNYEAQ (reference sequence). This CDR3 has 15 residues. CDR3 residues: CASSAVGIGQETQYF. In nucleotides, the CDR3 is TGTGCTAGCTCGGCAGTCGGGATAGGGCAAGAGACCCAGTACTTC.

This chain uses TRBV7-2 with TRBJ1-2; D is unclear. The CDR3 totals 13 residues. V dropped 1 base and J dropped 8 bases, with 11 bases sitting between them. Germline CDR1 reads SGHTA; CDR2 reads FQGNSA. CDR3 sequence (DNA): TGTGCCAGCAGCTTAGACGGTCTTTGGGGCTACACCTTC. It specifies CASSLDGLWGYTF.

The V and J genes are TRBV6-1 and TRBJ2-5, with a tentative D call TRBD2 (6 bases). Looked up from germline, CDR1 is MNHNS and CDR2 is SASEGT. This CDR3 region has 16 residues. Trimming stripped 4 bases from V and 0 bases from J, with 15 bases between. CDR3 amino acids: CASSAGDGSYQETQYF. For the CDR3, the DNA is TGTGCCAGCAGTGCGGGGGACGGATCGTACCAAGAGACCCAGTACTTC.

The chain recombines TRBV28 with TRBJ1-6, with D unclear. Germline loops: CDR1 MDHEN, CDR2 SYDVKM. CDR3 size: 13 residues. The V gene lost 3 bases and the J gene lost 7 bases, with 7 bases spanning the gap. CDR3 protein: CASSFTENSPLHF. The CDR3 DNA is TGTGCCAGCAGTTTTACAGAAAATTCACCCCTCCACTTT.

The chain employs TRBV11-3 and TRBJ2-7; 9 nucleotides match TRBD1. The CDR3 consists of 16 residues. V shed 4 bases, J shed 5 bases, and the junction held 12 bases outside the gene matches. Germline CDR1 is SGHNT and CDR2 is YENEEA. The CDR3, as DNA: TGTGCCAGCAGCTACCCATTTCCGGGACAGGGTCACGAGCAGTACTTC. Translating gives CASSYPFPGQGHEQYF.

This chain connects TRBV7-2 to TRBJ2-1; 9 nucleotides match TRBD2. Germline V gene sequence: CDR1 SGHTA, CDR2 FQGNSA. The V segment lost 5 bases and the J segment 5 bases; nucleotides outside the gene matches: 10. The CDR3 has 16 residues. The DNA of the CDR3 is TGTGCCAGCAGCGCCTCATTAGCGGGAGTGCACAATGAGCAGTTCTTC. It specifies CASSASLAGVHNEQFF.

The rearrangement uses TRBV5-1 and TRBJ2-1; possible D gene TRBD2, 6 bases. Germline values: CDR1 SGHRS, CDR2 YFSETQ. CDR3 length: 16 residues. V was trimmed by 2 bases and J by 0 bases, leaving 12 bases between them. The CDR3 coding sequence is TGCGCCAGCAGCTTCGGGGAGGATCACTCCTACAATGAGCAGTTCTTC. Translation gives CASSFGEDHSYNEQFF.

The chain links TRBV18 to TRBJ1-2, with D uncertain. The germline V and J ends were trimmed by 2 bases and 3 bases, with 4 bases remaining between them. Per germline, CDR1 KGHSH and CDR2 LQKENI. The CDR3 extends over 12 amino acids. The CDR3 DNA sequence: TGTGCCAGCTCACCAACTGACTATGGCTACACCTTC. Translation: CASSPTDYGYTF.

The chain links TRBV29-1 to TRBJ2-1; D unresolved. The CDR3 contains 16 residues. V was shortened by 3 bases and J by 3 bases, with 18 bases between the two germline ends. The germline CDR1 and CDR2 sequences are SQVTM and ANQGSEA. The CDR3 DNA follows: TGCAGCGTTGATATTGTTGGCTCTAGAAGCTACAATGAGCAGTTCTTC. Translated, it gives CSVDIVGSRSYNEQFF.

The CDR3 nucleotides read TGTGCCAGCCAGCTTCGGAGACTAGCGGGAGAGGCATCCTACAATGAGCAGTTCTTC. Translation: CASQLRRLAGEASYNEQFF. The chain joins TRBV7-9 to TRBJ2-1; 12 bases fit TRBD2. Germline loops: CDR1 SEHNR, CDR2 FQNEAQ (reference sequence). V shed 8 bases, J shed 1 base, and the junction held 15 bases outside the gene matches. The CDR3 covers 19 residues.

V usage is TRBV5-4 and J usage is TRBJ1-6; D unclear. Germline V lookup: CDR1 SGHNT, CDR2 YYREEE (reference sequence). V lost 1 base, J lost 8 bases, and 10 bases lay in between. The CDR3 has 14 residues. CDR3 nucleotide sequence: TGTGCCAGCAGCTTGACAGTATCAGATTCACCCCTCCACTTT. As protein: CASSLTVSDSPLHF.

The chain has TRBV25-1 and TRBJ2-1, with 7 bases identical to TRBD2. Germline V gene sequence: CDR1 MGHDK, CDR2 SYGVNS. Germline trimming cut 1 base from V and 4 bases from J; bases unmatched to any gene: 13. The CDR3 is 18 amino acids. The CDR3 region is CASSEWASSGGRYNEQFF. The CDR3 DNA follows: TGTGCCAGCAGTGAATGGGCATCTAGCGGAGGGAGATACAATGAGCAGTTCTTC.

The CDR3 region has the DNA TGTGCCAGTAGTATGGGAGGGGGGCCATCTGGAAACACCATATATTTT. Its translation is CASSMGGGPSGNTIYF. The chain has TRBV19 and TRBJ1-3; maybe TRBD1 (6 bases). CDR3 length equals 16 residues. CDR1 and CDR2 from the germline V gene are LNHDA and SQIVND (reference sequence). Trimming removed 3 bases from V and 1 base from J, with 13 bases in between.

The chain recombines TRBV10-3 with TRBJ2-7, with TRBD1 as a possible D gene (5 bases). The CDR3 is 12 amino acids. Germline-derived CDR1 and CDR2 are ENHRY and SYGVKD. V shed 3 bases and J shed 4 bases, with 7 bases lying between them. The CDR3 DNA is TGTGCCATCAGTGATGACAGTTACGAGCAGTACTTC. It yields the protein CAISDDSYEQYF.

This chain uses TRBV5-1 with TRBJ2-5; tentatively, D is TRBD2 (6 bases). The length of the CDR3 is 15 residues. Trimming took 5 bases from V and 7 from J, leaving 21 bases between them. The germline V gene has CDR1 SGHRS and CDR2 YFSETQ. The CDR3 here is CASSRGWDEEGTQYF. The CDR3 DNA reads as TGCGCCAGCAGTCGGGGGTGGGACGAGGAGGGGACCCAGTACTTC. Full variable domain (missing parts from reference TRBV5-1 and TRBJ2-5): KAGVTQTPRYLIKTRGQQVTLSCSPISGHRSVSWYQQTPGQGLQFLFEYFSETQRNKGNFPGRFSGRQFSNSRSEMNVSTLELGDSALYLCASSRGWDEEGTQYFGPGTRLLVL.

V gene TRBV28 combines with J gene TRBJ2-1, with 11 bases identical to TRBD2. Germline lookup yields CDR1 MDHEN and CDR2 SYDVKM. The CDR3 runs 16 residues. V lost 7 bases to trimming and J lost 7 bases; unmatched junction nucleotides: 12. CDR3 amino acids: CASIPLSGRARNEQFF. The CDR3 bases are TGTGCCAGCATCCCCCTTAGCGGGAGGGCCAGGAATGAGCAGTTCTTC.

For the CDR3, the DNA is TGTGCCAGCAGCTCCGGGACAAAAGAGACCCAGTACTTC. Its protein is CASSSGTKETQYF. This chain links TRBV7-9 with TRBJ2-5; tentative D call: TRBD1 (6 bases). The V end was cut by 4 bases, the J end by 3 bases, with 9 bases between. The CDR3 runs to 13 residues. Germline-derived CDR1 and CDR2 are SEHNR and FQNEAQ (reference sequence).

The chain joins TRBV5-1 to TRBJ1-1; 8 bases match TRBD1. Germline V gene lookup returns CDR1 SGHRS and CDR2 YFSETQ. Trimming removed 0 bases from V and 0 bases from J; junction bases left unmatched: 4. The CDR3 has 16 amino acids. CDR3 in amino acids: CASSLDRGIMNTEAFF. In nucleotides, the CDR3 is TGCGCCAGCAGCTTGGACAGGGGGATCATGAACACTGAAGCTTTCTTT.